This T cell receptor (beta chain) was identified during a study of T cell responses to AZD1222 COVID-19 vaccine. Note on this clone: The antigen remains undetermined.

The CDR3 loop spans 14 amino acids. Germline CDR1 and CDR2: SGHRS and YFSETQ. J was trimmed by 3 bases and V by 0 bases; bases with no gene match: 0. Here immunoSEQ multiplex PCR was the method, and the copy in TCRdb shows in-frame clones only, minus some. The sample yields 40,000 or so clones, approximately 80% seen once. Regarding the study as a whole: Seropositive at baseline were only a handful of AZD1222 recipients. White British people made up most donors, females outnumbered males, and clonal diversity was possibly underestimated.

The sequence was collected from an adult who received the AZD1222 COVID-19 vaccine. Sample: peripheral blood, taken 28 days after the second AZD1222 dose. V usage is TRBV5-1 and J usage is TRBJ2-1; TRBD1 agrees at 7 bases. DNA of the CDR3: TGCGCCAGCAGCTTGGACAGGGGCTACAATGAGCAGTTCTTC. This codes for CASSLDRGYNEQFF.